The 31 T cell receptor beta chains below were found in one sample sequenced in a study of T cells in Graves' hyperthyroidism and ophthalmopathy. Template material for amplifying TCR beta CDR3 regions consisted of RNA transcripts. In the first-round RT-PCR of the TCR CDR3, the HTBI primer set was used. Each CDR3 protein is one row after TCRdb ran MiXCR on the multiplex PCR reads. Of a few hundred thousand distinct CDR3 sequences in the sample, 40% to 55% were seen once. The sample comprised peripheral blood or thyroid tissue (not recorded which). These TCRs come from a woman under 30 with Graves' hyperthyroidism.

This clonotype was seen repeatedly, ten times or more. The V call is TRBV6-2 or TRBV6-3, the J call TRBJ2-5; maybe TRBD2 (5 bases). There are 11 residues in the CDR3. V lost 6 bases to trimming and J lost 7 bases, with 9 bases between them. Germline values: CDR1 MNHEY, CDR2 SVGEGT. CDR3 coding DNA: TGTGCCAGCAGGACCGCGGGGACCCAGTACTTC. It specifies CASRTAGTQYF.

Here the CDR3 reads CAISDSGGGGYTF. CDR3 nucleotide sequence: TGTGCCATCAGTGACTCCGGGGGGGGGGGCTACACCTTC. This chain uses TRBV10-3 with TRBJ1-2, with D possibly TRBD1 on 5 matching bases. The CDR3 covers 13 residues. Germline CDR1 is ENHRY and CDR2 is SYGVKD. V was trimmed by 3 bases and J by 8 bases, leaving 13 bases between them.

With regard to this clonotype: It may be a read error: a sequence one base away is much more abundant. The chain has TRBV6-4 and TRBJ2-2; 8 nucleotides agree with TRBD1. Germline V gives CDR1 MRHNA, CDR2 SNTAGT. The CDR3 runs 15 residues. The J segment lost 6 bases and the V segment lost 5 bases, leaving 8 bases of the junction unmatched. CDR3 protein: CASSRDRTGAGELFF. In DNA, the CDR3 is TGTGCCAGCAGTAGGGACAGGACGGGGGCCGGGGAGCTGTTTTTT.

This clonotype was seen ten or more times. V is TRBV7-9 and J is TRBJ1-1; no reliable D call. Germline CDR1 reads SEHNR; CDR2 reads FQNEAQ (reference sequence). The CDR3 contains 12 residues. Trimming removed 10 bases at V and 3 bases at J, with 12 bases between. CDR3 bases: TGTGCCACTTCAAAGCAGGACACTGAAGCTTTCTTT. Its translation is CATSKQDTEAFF.

The chain is built from TRBV7-9 and TRBJ1-5; 8 bases are shared with TRBD1. The V and J ends lost 2 bases and 14 bases, in that order; junction bases with no gene match: 8. This CDR3 spans 13 amino acids. CDR1 is SEHNR and CDR2 is FQNEAQ in the germline V gene (reference sequence). CDR3 in amino acids: CASSLSDRGGEHF. The CDR3 bases are TGTGCCAGCAGCTTAAGCGACAGGGGCGGCGAGCATTTT.

This clonotype was counted at least ten times. The CDR3 DNA reads TGCAGTGCCTACTACCTTTTCGGGTACGAGCAGTACTTC. It specifies CSAYYLFGYEQYF. The rearrangement links TRBV20-1 to TRBJ2-7; D remains unclear. CDR1 is DFQATT and CDR2 is SNEGSKA in the germline V gene (reference sequence). The V gene lost 6 bases and the J gene lost 4 bases, with 16 bases spanning the gap. The CDR3 runs 13 residues.

This clonotype showed up just a few times. The V gene is TRBV3-1, the J gene TRBJ1-1; D unclear. With 1 base removed from V and 8 bases from J, the gap between germline ends came to 17 bases. CDR3 size: 15 residues. The germline V gene has CDR1 LGHDT and CDR2 YNNKEL (reference sequence). This chain's CDR3 is CASSQVGPGPGEAFF. The CDR3 DNA follows: TGTGCCAGCAGCCAAGTGGGTCCAGGCCCTGGAGAAGCTTTCTTT.

The gene calls are TRBV7-6 and TRBJ2-7; a possible D gene is TRBD2 (5 bases). The germline V gene encodes CDR1 SGHVS and CDR2 FNYEAQ. CDR3 length: 13 amino acids. Trimming removed 6 bases at V and 2 bases at J, with 11 bases between. The CDR3 coding sequence is TGTGCCAGCAGAGCAAGCGGCACCTACGAGCAGTACTTC. It yields the protein CASRASGTYEQYF.

V and J are TRBV24-1 and TRBJ2-5; D unresolved. The CDR3 runs 14 residues. The germline V gene encodes CDR1 KGHDR and CDR2 SFDVKD. V was cut by 1 base and J by 1 base, with 6 bases left in between. The CDR3 protein is CATSDFGVQETQYF. Here the CDR3 DNA reads TGTGCCACCAGTGATTTTGGAGTCCAAGAGACCCAGTACTTC.

V gene TRBV10-3 combines with J gene TRBJ2-1; D ambiguous. CDR3 length: 11 residues. Between the trimmed V and J ends, which lost 6 bases and 6 bases, there was a span of 6 bases. Per germline, CDR1 ENHRY and CDR2 SYGVKD. CDR3 nucleotide sequence: TGTGCCATCAGGGCCAGCAATGAGCAGTTCTTC. This encodes CAIRASNEQFF.

This clonotype was recorded a few times. Given a much more abundant clone one base away, this may be a read error. The V gene is TRBV4-1, the J gene TRBJ2-7; D may correspond to TRBD1 or TRBD2 (5 bases each). Per germline, CDR1 MGHRA and CDR2 YSYEKL. This CDR3 is 14 amino acids long. The CDR3 is CASSQRGSPYGQYF. CDR3 coding DNA: TGTGCCAGCAGCCAGAGGGGTTCCCCCTACGGGCAGTACTTC.

There are many counts of this clonotype. The chain uses TRBV27 and TRBJ1-4; 7 bases line up with TRBD1. Trimming took 0 bases from V and 8 from J; bases not matched to a gene: 9. In germline, CDR1 is MNHEY, CDR2 SMNVEV (reference sequence). The CDR3 extends over 16 amino acids. CDR3 loop: CASSLSMRGLKEKLFF. The CDR3 nucleotides read TGTGCCAGCAGTTTATCGATGAGGGGGCTAAAGGAAAAACTGTTTTTT.

The chain is built from TRBV7-9 and TRBJ2-7; 10 nucleotides line up with TRBD1. Per the germline V gene, CDR1 is SEHNR and CDR2 is FQNEAQ (reference sequence). The V segment lost 5 bases and the J segment 1 base; nucleotides outside the gene matches: 17. The CDR3 sequence is 19 residues long. In DNA form, the CDR3 reads TGTGCCAGCAGCCCCGCGACAGGGGGCGCGGGGGGTAGGTCCTACGAGCAGTACTTC. This encodes CASSPATGGAGGRSYEQYF.

This clonotype appeared many times. The chain recombines TRBV29-1 with TRBJ2-5; maybe TRBD2 (5 bases). The germline V gene has CDR1 SQVTM and CDR2 ANQGSEA. With 2 bases removed from V and 5 bases from J, the gap between germline ends came to 15 bases. The CDR3 has 14 amino acids. The DNA of the CDR3 is TGCAGCGTTGAATTGCTAGCCGACTTGGAGACCCAGTACTTC. It codes for CSVELLADLETQYF.

About this clonotype: A clone one base away is much larger, so this may be a read error. In DNA, the CDR3 is TGCGCCAGCAGCTTCGGGCTAGCGGGACGACTTCTAGAGACCCAGTACTTC. Protein product: CASSFGLAGRLLETQYF. This chain uses TRBV10-1 with TRBJ2-5, with 9 bases fitting TRBD2. This CDR3 region has 17 residues. The germline gives CDR1 WNHNN, CDR2 SYGVQD (reference sequence). V lost 6 bases and J lost 4; bases outside the gene matches: 15.

This clonotype has a count of ten or more. The V and J genes are TRBV7-2 and TRBJ1-4; D possibly corresponds to TRBD1 (6 bases). Trimming removed 6 bases from V and 0 bases from J, with 11 bases in between. The CDR3 runs to 15 residues. Germline loops: CDR1 SGHTA, CDR2 FQGNSA. This CDR3 is CASRAGQSTNEKLFF. CDR3 bases: TGTGCCAGCAGGGCGGGACAATCAACTAATGAAAAACTGTTTTTT.

The gene calls are TRBV2 and TRBJ2-7; a weak D match, TRBD1 (5 bases). V was shortened by 5 bases and J by 2 bases, with 19 bases between the two germline ends. This CDR3 region has 16 residues. In germline, CDR1 is SNHLY, CDR2 FYNNEI. The CDR3 reads CASSYERPGYTYEQYF. CDR3 DNA: TGTGCCAGCAGTTACGAGAGGCCAGGGTATACCTACGAGCAGTACTTC.

This clonotype was counted ten times or more. The chain recombines TRBV12-3 or TRBV12-4 with TRBJ1-6; the D is unclear. The CDR3 spans 15 residues. V was trimmed by 5 bases and J by 10 bases, leaving 18 bases between them. The CDR3 bases are TGTGCCAGCAGTCCAGAATTCGGTATGGAGTCACCCCTCCACTTT. It translates to CASSPEFGMESPLHF.

V is TRBV7-2 and J is TRBJ2-3, with D possibly TRBD2 on 5 matching bases. V was cut by 3 bases and J by 0 bases, with 13 bases left in between. The CDR3 is made up of 16 amino acids. Germline values: CDR1 SGHTA, CDR2 FQGNSA. CDR3 in DNA: TGTGCCAGCAGCTTGGGTCTAGCCCAGAGCACAGATACGCAGTATTTT. It translates to CASSLGLAQSTDTQYF.

In its sample, this clonotype was seen many times. The gene calls are TRBV14 and TRBJ1-1; the D is unclear. Trimming cost V 4 bases and J 7 bases, with 13 bases left between them. CDR1 and CDR2 from the germline V gene are SGHDN and FVKESK. CDR3 length: 13 residues. The CDR3 coding sequence is TGTGCCAGCAGCCGCTGGGTGGGCAGTGAAGCTTTCTTT. This sequence encodes CASSRWVGSEAFF.

This clonotype has more than one count but fewer than ten. The chain has TRBV29-1 and TRBJ2-1; TRBD2 is a possible D gene (7 bases). CDR3 length: 15 amino acids. Germline loops: CDR1 SQVTM, CDR2 ANQGSEA. V lost 3 bases and J lost 4, with 16 bases in between. CDR3 in amino acids: CSVDGGGTTYNEQFF. CDR3 nucleotide sequence: TGCAGCGTTGATGGGGGCGGGACTACTTACAATGAGCAGTTCTTC.

The chain links TRBV29-1 to TRBJ2-5; D is undetermined. Germline V gives CDR1 SQVTM, CDR2 ANQGSEA. The V and J ends lost 5 bases and 4 bases respectively, with 8 bases between them. CDR3 length: 11 amino acids. In DNA form, the CDR3 reads TGCAGCGTTCTGGGCCCAGAGACCCAGTACTTC. Its protein is CSVLGPETQYF. Full variable domain (remainder filled in from reference TRBV29-1 and TRBJ2-5): SAVISQKPSRDICQRGTSLTIQCQVDSQVTMMFWYRQQPGQSLTLIATANQGSEATYESGFVIDKFPISRPNLTFSTLTVSNMSPEDSSIYLCSVLGPETQYFGPGTRLLVL.

This sequence joins TRBV3-1 and TRBJ1-3, with TRBD1 matching 8 bases. J gave up 0 bases and V 3 bases, and 13 bases lay outside the gene matches. Per germline, CDR1 LGHDT and CDR2 YNNKEL (reference sequence). This CDR3 region has 19 residues. Here the CDR3 reads CASSHQMWTGTRSGNTIYF. The CDR3 DNA is TGTGCCAGCAGCCACCAGATGTGGACAGGGACCCGCTCTGGAAACACCATATATTTT.

Remarks on this clonotype: In this CDR3 the conserved last residue, phenylalanine or tryptophan, is missing, so a read error is likely. The V and J genes are TRBV20-1 and TRBJ1-2; D call uncertain. The germline V gene encodes CDR1 DFQATT and CDR2 SNEGSKA (reference sequence). This CDR3 has 12 amino acids. V lost 3 bases and J 10 bases, leaving 15 bases between the germline ends. The CDR3 bases are TGCAGTGCTAGTCAAGCGGGAGGGCCCTACACCCTC. It is translated as CSASQAGGPYTL.

This chain connects TRBV7-2 to TRBJ2-3; 14 bases line up with TRBD2. With 4 bases clipped from V and 1 base from J, the junction kept 13 bases outside the gene matches. The CDR3 has 20 amino acids. CDR1 and CDR2 from the germline V gene are SGHTA and FQGNSA. CDR3 protein: CASSSIPGTSGSLGTDTQYF. In DNA form, the CDR3 reads TGTGCCAGCAGCTCCATTCCCGGGACTAGCGGGAGCTTGGGCACAGATACGCAGTATTTT.

At least ten counts were recorded for this clonotype. This CDR3 is CASSLEPEVQHF. The CDR3 DNA sequence: TGCGCCAGCAGCTTGGAGCCGGAGGTCCAGCATTTT. The chain couples TRBV5-1 to TRBJ1-5; no reliable D call. There are 12 residues in the CDR3. Deletions cut 0 bases from V and 12 bases from J, with 10 bases between. Per germline, CDR1 SGHRS and CDR2 YFSETQ.

This clonotype was counted ten times or more. This chain links TRBV19 with TRBJ1-5, with D unclear. This CDR3 is built from 15 residues. V shed 2 bases and J shed 6 bases, with 14 bases lying between them. From germline, CDR1 is LNHDA and CDR2 SQIVND (reference sequence). Here the CDR3 DNA reads TGTGCCAGTAGTATACCAGGCCTGAGGGTTCAGCCCCAGCATTTT. Translating it yields CASSIPGLRVQPQHF.

This clonotype was observed at least ten times. The V gene is TRBV7-9, the J gene TRBJ2-7, with D hard to call. Germline V gene sequence: CDR1 SEHNR, CDR2 FQNEAQ (reference sequence). The CDR3 totals 13 residues. V was cut by 7 bases and J by 1 base, with 11 bases left in between. The CDR3, as DNA: TGTGCCAGCACCCCAACGAGGTCCTACGAGCAGTACTTC. Encoded protein: CASTPTRSYEQYF.

The chain couples TRBV11-3 to TRBJ2-3, with D unclear. The germline gives CDR1 SGHNT, CDR2 YENEEA. This CDR3 is built from 13 residues. V gave up 4 bases and J gave up 5 bases, with 10 bases separating them. DNA for the CDR3: TGTGCCAGCAGCTCCGCCCGCGGAGATACGCAGTATTTT. Translated: CASSSARGDTQYF.

This clonotype has ten or more counts. V gene TRBV20-1 combines with J gene TRBJ2-7; the D is unclear. Trimming took 0 bases from V and 0 from J, leaving 9 bases between them. Germline loops: CDR1 DFQATT, CDR2 SNEGSKA (reference sequence). This CDR3 spans 14 amino acids. The DNA for the CDR3 is TGCAGTGCTAGAGATACGCTGAGCTCCTACGAGCAGTACTTC. Amino acids: CSARDTLSSYEQYF.

The chain is built from TRBV7-9 and TRBJ2-1; D is possibly TRBD2 (6 bases). Germline V gene lookup returns CDR1 SEHNR and CDR2 FQNEAQ (reference sequence). The CDR3 runs to 15 residues. V lost 5 bases to trimming and J lost 5 bases, with 16 bases between them. CDR3 in amino acids: CASSQEGRGHNEQFF. DNA for the CDR3: TGTGCCAGCAGCCAAGAAGGGCGGGGACACAATGAGCAGTTCTTC. The full variable domain, with the rest looked up from reference TRBV7-9 and TRBJ2-1, is DTGVSQNPRHKITKRGQNVTFRCDPISEHNRLYWYRQTLGQGPEFLTYFQNEAQLEKSRLLSDRFSAERPKGSFSTLEIQRTEQGDSAMYLCASSQEGRGHNEQFFGPGTRLTVL.